This T cell receptor beta chain was found in a study of shared clonotypes between healthy human individuals. Study-wide context: Per-donor plates numbered three CD4 naive, three CD4 memory, two CD8 naive and one CD8 memory. The study's findings and limits: Clonotypes shared by all four donors outscored non-shared clonotypes in generation probability.

This clone was counted a single time. Its matching antigen is unknown. Other nucleotide sequences in the sample specify the same CDR3. The CDR3 has 13 residues. CDR1 and CDR2 (germline): SGHNT, YENEEA. The V and J ends lost 4 bases and 1 base, in that order; junction bases with no gene match: 1. At deep level, the assay was performed. Clones were read by immunoSEQ multiplex PCR, and TCRdb kept only the in-frame ones, dropping some. The table lists about 2.3 million clones, more than 85% of them singletons. This TCR derives from a man younger than 30 in good health. Some clones in this sample may be carry-over from other donors' samples. Input material: naive CD4+ T cells from PBMCs. Subset reported: CD45RA+ positively selected. The chain uses TRBV11-3 and TRBJ2-7; 7 nucleotides align to TRBD1. CDR3 DNA: TGTGCCAGCAGCTCGGGACAGTCCTACGAGCAGTACTTC. Its protein is CASSSGQSYEQYF. Using reference TRBV11-3 and TRBJ2-7 for the parts outside the CDR3, the full variable domain is EAGVVQSPRYKIIEKKQPVAFWCNPISGHNTLYWYLQNLGQGPELLIRYENEEAVDDSQLPKDRFSAERLKGVDSTLKIQPAELGDSAVYLCASSSGQSYEQYFGPGTRLTVT.